These 17 T cell receptor beta chains originate from one sample sequenced in a study of identical twins (dated by TCRdb to between 2015 and 2016). The library was made by 5' RACE. The reads were generated on an Illumina HiSeq 2000. TCRdb reworked the public reads: Q25 trimming with fastp, MiXCR clone assembly, productive beta chains retained. Rows are combined by CDR3 protein, so each entry shows the most common genes and DNA. This sample has some 660,000 distinct CDR3 sequences in its table, and more than 6.5% of those were observed once. Of the sample, about 0.98% is held by the ten largest clones. Another study also made use of these data, one on yellow fever vaccine responses in identical twins.

Sequencing was done on a sample of PBMCs. The receptors were sampled from a young woman in good health.

The sample holds many counts of this clonotype. The CDR3 nucleotides read TGTGCCAGCAGGGACAGCTCTGGGGCCAACGTCCTGACTTTC. It codes for CASRDSSGANVLTF. The rearrangement uses TRBV27 and TRBJ2-6, with D perhaps TRBD1 (6 bases). This CDR3 region has 14 residues. Germline assignment: CDR1 MNHEY and CDR2 SMNVEV (reference sequence). Trimming shortened V by 6 bases and J by 0 bases, and 6 bases separated the two germline ends.

The sample holds a few counts of this clonotype. The V gene is TRBV11-1, the J gene TRBJ2-6, with D perhaps matching TRBD1 or TRBD2 (5 bases each). Germline V CDR1 and CDR2: SGHAT, FQDESV (reference sequence). This CDR3 is 20 amino acids long. V was clipped by 3 bases and J by 0 bases, with 21 bases between them. The chain's CDR3 is CASSLGYEGRVISGANVLTF. The DNA for the CDR3 is TGTGCCAGCAGCTTGGGGTATGAGGGGCGAGTGATCTCTGGGGCCAACGTCCTGACTTTC.

This clonotype has only a few counts. The chain is built from TRBV28 and TRBJ2-7; no reliable D call. The V gene's germline CDR1 is MDHEN and CDR2 SYDVKM. Trimming shortened V by 6 bases and J by 0 bases, and 12 bases separated the two germline ends. The CDR3 consists of 14 residues. The CDR3 nucleotides read TGTGCCAGCAGCGTAAGGCAGGACTCCTACGAGCAGTACTTC. Translated, it gives CASSVRQDSYEQYF.

V gene TRBV10-3 combines with J gene TRBJ2-7; TRBD1 aligns across 9 bases. V lost 4 bases and J lost 4; bases outside the gene matches: 11. The CDR3 is 16 residues long. Germline lookup yields CDR1 ENHRY and CDR2 SYGVKD. CDR3 DNA sequence: TGTGCCATCAGTGGTTCCGAGGACAGGGGCCGTTACGAGCAGTACTTC. It codes for CAISGSEDRGRYEQYF.

As for this clonotype: A much larger clone lies one base from this, so it may be a read error. V gene TRBV12-3 or TRBV12-4 combines with J gene TRBJ2-7; D remains unclear. The CDR3 runs to 11 residues. V was trimmed by 3 bases and J by 4 bases, leaving 4 bases between them. The CDR3 bases are TGTGCCAGCAGTTTTATGTACGAGCAGTACTTC. Translated: CASSFMYEQYF.

This clonotype appeared many times. The chain links TRBV29-1 to TRBJ2-7, with a possible D match to TRBD2 (6 bases). The V gene's germline CDR1 is SQVTM and CDR2 ANQGSEA. The CDR3 length is 14 residues. The V and J ends lost 5 bases and 0 bases respectively, with 14 bases between them. The CDR3 loop reads CSVTLAINSYEQYF. The CDR3 DNA is TGCAGCGTTACGCTAGCGATTAACTCCTACGAGCAGTACTTC.

The rearrangement joins TRBV5-1 to TRBJ2-7; 8 nucleotides line up with TRBD2. The CDR3 sequence is 14 residues long. V lost 3 bases, J lost 6 bases, and 8 bases stayed unmatched. Germline lookup yields CDR1 SGHRS and CDR2 YFSETQ. The CDR3 coding sequence is TGCGCCAGCAGCTCGGGACTAGGCCTCTCCGAGCAGTACTTC. This codes for CASSSGLGLSEQYF.

This chain connects TRBV5-1 to TRBJ2-7, with D perhaps matching TRBD2 (6 bases). CDR1 and CDR2 from the germline V gene are SGHRS and YFSETQ. With 3 bases removed from V and 2 bases from J, the gap between germline ends came to 18 bases. The CDR3 consists of 16 residues. The CDR3 loop is CASSYAASGFTYEQYF. CDR3 bases: TGCGCCAGCAGCTACGCCGCCAGCGGGTTCACCTACGAGCAGTACTTC. The full variable domain, with the rest looked up from reference TRBV5-1 and TRBJ2-7, is KAGVTQTPRYLIKTRGQQVTLSCSPISGHRSVSWYQQTPGQGLQFLFEYFSETQRNKGNFPGRFSGRQFSNSRSEMNVSTLELGDSALYLCASSYAASGFTYEQYFGPGTRLTVT.

Ten or more counts support this clonotype. The chain links TRBV25-1 to TRBJ1-1, with no clear D. V shed 6 bases and J shed 5 bases, with 22 bases lying between them. CDR3 size: 16 residues. Germline V gives CDR1 MGHDK, CDR2 SYGVNS. CDR3 residues: CASRWLGPRGDTEAFF. The CDR3, as DNA: TGTGCCAGCAGATGGCTTGGACCGCGCGGGGATACTGAAGCTTTCTTT.

This clonotype was observed many times. The J gene is TRBJ1-1, the V gene TRBV20-1, with 9 positions matching TRBD1. The germline V gene has CDR1 DFQATT and CDR2 SNEGSKA (reference sequence). The junction had 2 bases not matched to a gene; V was cut back by 1 base and J by 5 bases. The CDR3 is made up of 13 amino acids. The CDR3 reads CSARVQGATEAFF. The DNA for the CDR3 is TGCAGTGCTAGAGTACAGGGGGCTACTGAAGCTTTCTTT.

This clonotype came up a few times. This chain's CDR3 is CASSVGDTGELFF. The CDR3 coding sequence is TGTGCCAGCAGTGTAGGGGACACCGGGGAGCTGTTTTTT. The gene calls are TRBV2 and TRBJ2-2; maybe TRBD1 (5 bases). V lost 4 bases and J 3 bases, leaving 6 bases between the germline ends. CDR3 size: 13 residues. CDR1 and CDR2 from the germline V gene are SNHLY and FYNNEI.

Many counts were recorded for this clonotype. This chain joins TRBV29-1 and TRBJ2-1; TRBD1 agrees at 8 bases. V lost 5 bases and J lost 4; bases outside the gene matches: 4. Germline V gene sequence: CDR1 SQVTM, CDR2 ANQGSEA. CDR3 length: 13 amino acids. The DNA for the CDR3 is TGCAGCGTTAGGGACAGGCTATACAATGAGCAGTTCTTC. It translates to CSVRDRLYNEQFF.

The genes are TRBV16 and TRBJ1-1, with 7 bases lining up with TRBD1. The CDR3 loop spans 15 amino acids. CDR1 is KGHSY and CDR2 is FQNENV in the germline V gene. Unmatched junction bases numbered 8, after V lost 2 bases and J lost 5 bases. The CDR3 is CASSQRAGGRTEAFF. The CDR3 DNA reads as TGTGCCAGCAGCCAACGGGCAGGGGGACGGACTGAAGCTTTCTTT.

This clonotype has a count of ten or more. This chain joins TRBV20-1 and TRBJ2-4, with a tentative D call TRBD2 (5 bases). V lost 5 bases and J 0 bases, leaving 17 bases between the germline ends. Germline values: CDR1 DFQATT, CDR2 SNEGSKA (reference sequence). The CDR3 loop spans 16 amino acids. The CDR3 loop is CSAAMEAVLAKNIQYF. The CDR3 nucleotides are TGCAGTGCTGCCATGGAAGCGGTCCTAGCCAAAAACATTCAGTACTTC.

CDR3 region: CASSEAGTRSYNEQFF. For the CDR3, the DNA is TGTGCCAGCAGTGAAGCGGGGACGCGCTCCTACAATGAGCAGTTCTTC. V is TRBV2 and J is TRBJ2-1; the D gene could be TRBD1 or TRBD2 (5 bases each). Germline V gene sequence: CDR1 SNHLY, CDR2 FYNNEI. Trimming removed 0 bases from V and 0 bases from J, with 9 bases in between. This CDR3 is 16 amino acids long.

The sample holds a few counts of this clonotype. This chain uses TRBV9 with TRBJ2-7; 13 bases line up with TRBD2. After removal of 3 bases from V and 3 bases from J, the junction contained 6 bases not matched to a gene. Germline V gene lookup returns CDR1 SGDLS and CDR2 YYNGEE. The CDR3 sequence is 16 residues long. CDR3 bases: TGTGCCAGCAGCGAGGGACTAGCGGGAAGCCTCTACGAGCAGTACTTC. Encoded protein: CASSEGLAGSLYEQYF.

The V and J genes are TRBV7-2 and TRBJ2-7; D may be TRBD2 (5 bases). Germline V lookup: CDR1 SGHTA, CDR2 FQGNSA. CDR3 size: 14 residues. The ends were cut back, 1 base at V and 2 bases at J, with 9 bases in the middle. CDR3 loop: CASSLGGVAYEQYF. The CDR3 DNA reads as TGTGCCAGCAGCTTAGGGGGAGTCGCCTACGAGCAGTACTTC.